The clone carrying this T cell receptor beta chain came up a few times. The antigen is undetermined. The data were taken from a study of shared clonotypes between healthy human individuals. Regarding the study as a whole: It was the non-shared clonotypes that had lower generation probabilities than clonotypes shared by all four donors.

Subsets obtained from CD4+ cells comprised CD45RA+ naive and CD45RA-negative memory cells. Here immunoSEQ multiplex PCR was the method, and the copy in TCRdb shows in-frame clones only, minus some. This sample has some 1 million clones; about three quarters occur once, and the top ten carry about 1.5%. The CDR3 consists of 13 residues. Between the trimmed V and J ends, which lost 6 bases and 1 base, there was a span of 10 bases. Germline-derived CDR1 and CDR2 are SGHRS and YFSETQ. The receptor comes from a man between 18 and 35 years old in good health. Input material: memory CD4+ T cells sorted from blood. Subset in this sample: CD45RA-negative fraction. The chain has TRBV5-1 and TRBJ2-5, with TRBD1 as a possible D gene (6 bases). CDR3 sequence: CASTQGGQETQYF. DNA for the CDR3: TGCGCCAGCACCCAAGGGGGCCAAGAGACCCAGTACTTC.